This T cell receptor beta chain was recovered during a study of T cells in Graves' hyperthyroidism and ophthalmopathy. Hyperthyroidism in the patients, aged 18 to 65, was newly diagnosed and under 2 months in duration. Patients were excluded because of uncontrolled infection, other autoimmune disease, pregnancy or lactation. This clonotype has a handful of counts. Its specificity is unknown. Study-level points and caveats: A model of 13 V-J pairs discriminated ophthalmopathy from stable hyperthyroidism.

Regions amplified from RNA transcripts were the TCR beta CDR3 regions. The HTBI primer set served for first-round RT-PCR of the TCR CDR3. MiXCR was run by TCRdb on the multiplex PCR reads, yielding one entry per CDR3 protein. Among about 690,000 distinct CDR3 sequences listed, around 15% were seen once. CDR3 length: 14 residues. The germline V gene has CDR1 ENHRY and CDR2 SYGVKD. V lost 4 bases to trimming and J lost 3 bases, with 10 bases between them. This receptor was taken from a man aged 50 to 59 with Graves' hyperthyroidism. J is TRBJ1-5 and V is TRBV10-3; possibly TRBD1 for D (6 bases). Sample: blood. CDR3: CAISARDTNQPQHF. The DNA for the CDR3 is TGTGCCATCAGTGCCCGGGACACCAATCAGCCCCAGCATTTT.